This T cell receptor beta chain was identified in a study of cytotoxic CD8 clonotypes in ibrutinib-treated CLL. Study-wide results and limits: Sustained-remission patients were sampled at one set of times and progressing patients at different ones.

The CDR3 length is 14 residues. Germline-derived CDR1 and CDR2 are SGHDN and FVKESK. Trimming removed 5 bases from V and 5 bases from J, with 15 bases in between. Sequenced by immunoSEQ multiplex PCR; TCRdb stores in-frame clones only, minus some. Of roughly 130,000 clones detected, approximately 89% appear once; the ten largest clones hold 10% to 14%. A word on this clone: The target antigen is unknown.

Sequencing used PBMCs, obtained after 12 months of ibrutinib treatment. The receptor was isolated from a human donor with chronic lymphocytic leukemia. V usage is TRBV14 and J usage is TRBJ2-5; D may be TRBD2 (6 bases). The CDR3: CASSSRTGAETQYF. CDR3 in DNA: TGTGCCAGCAGCTCCCGGACGGGAGCGGAGACCCAGTACTTC.